These 8 T cell receptor beta chains were all obtained from the same sample, sequenced in a study of T cells after yellow fever vaccination. Each CDR3 protein gets one entry after TCRdb re-called the 5' RACE reads with MiXCR. Of around 300,000 distinct CDR3 sequences listed, over 3.5% are singletons. This specimen consisted of PBMCs, obtained 5 days after the yellow fever booster vaccination. These receptors were obtained from a man aged 18-30 years who received the YFV17D yellow fever vaccine.

This clonotype has ten or more counts. The chain carries TRBV10-3 and TRBJ2-3; 7 nucleotides line up with TRBD2. Losses at the gene ends were 0 bases for V and 2 bases for J; bases not matched to a gene: 5. The CDR3 spans 16 residues. CDR1 ENHRY and CDR2 SYGVKD come from the germline V gene. The CDR3 region is CAISESRRENTDTQYF. The DNA of the CDR3 is TGTGCCATCAGTGAGTCCCGGCGGGAGAACACAGATACGCAGTATTTT.

This clonotype has only a few counts. This rearrangement joins TRBV19 to TRBJ2-3; D ambiguous. The germline V gene encodes CDR1 LNHDA and CDR2 SQIVND (reference sequence). The CDR3 totals 17 residues. Trimming pared 1 base from V and 0 bases from J, leaving 14 bases between. The CDR3 region is CASSIGSRMGSTDTQYF. The DNA for the CDR3 is TGTGCCAGTAGTATAGGAAGCCGGATGGGAAGCACAGATACGCAGTATTTT.

The chain links TRBV24-1 to TRBJ2-1; possibly TRBD2 for D (5 bases). This CDR3 has 15 amino acids. CDR1 KGHDR and CDR2 SFDVKD come from the germline V gene. The V and J ends lost 3 bases and 7 bases respectively, with 15 bases between them. The CDR3 nucleotides are TGTGCCACCAGTGATACCGAGGGCTGGCGTAATGAGCAGTTCTTC. It is translated as CATSDTEGWRNEQFF.

In its sample, this clonotype was seen a few times. Here the CDR3 DNA reads TGCGCCAGCAGTCAATTGGGGGCCCACGAGCAGTACGTC. Translated: CASSQLGAHEQYV. The chain combines TRBV23-1 with TRBJ2-7; a possible D gene is TRBD1 (6 bases). TRBV23-1 is classed as an ORF, of uncertain function. The germline V and J ends were trimmed by 1 base and 5 bases, with 9 bases remaining between them. The CDR3 length is 13 residues.

The gene calls are TRBV5-4 and TRBJ2-2; TRBD1 might be the D (6 bases). CDR1 and CDR2 from the germline V gene are SGHNT and YYREEE (reference sequence). CDR3 length: 15 amino acids. The V and J ends lost 0 bases and 4 bases respectively, with 10 bases between them. The CDR3 coding sequence is TGTGCCAGCAGCTTGGTGTCAGGGGCCACCGGGGAGCTGTTTTTT. The encoded protein is CASSLVSGATGELFF.

The chain recombines TRBV7-2 with TRBJ2-2; 10 bases are a match to TRBD2. Germline V CDR1 and CDR2: SGHTA, FQGNSA. The CDR3 is made up of 14 amino acids. V shed 5 bases and J 13 bases; nucleotides not matched to a gene: 10. The CDR3: CASSQELAGPLLFF. Written as DNA, the CDR3 is TGTGCCAGCAGCCAAGAACTAGCGGGACCACTGCTGTTTTTT.

This clonotype was seen many times. The V call is TRBV7-2, the J call TRBJ1-5; a possible D gene is TRBD1 (5 bases). The CDR3 totals 15 residues. Looked up from germline, CDR1 is SGHTA and CDR2 is FQGNSA. V was shortened by 5 bases and J by 3 bases, with 14 bases between the two germline ends. CDR3 nucleotide sequence: TGTGCCAGCAGCGTCGCGGCAGGGCCCAATCAGCCCCAGCATTTT. This encodes CASSVAAGPNQPQHF. The entire variable domain, with the rest obtained from reference TRBV7-2 and TRBJ1-5, is as follows: GAGVSQSPSNKVTEKGKDVELRCDPISGHTALYWYRQSLGQGLEFLIYFQGNSAPDKSGLPSDRFSAERTGGSVSTLTIQRTQQEDSAVYLCASSVAAGPNQPQHFGDGTRLSIL.

Remarks on this clonotype: One end of the junction is discordant with germline, which a read error may explain. The rearrangement uses TRBV5-1 and TRBJ2-1, with 8 bases that match TRBD1. CDR3 size: 15 residues. Per germline, CDR1 SGHRS and CDR2 YFSETQ. The CDR3, as DNA: TGCGCCAGCAGCTCAGGACAGGGCTCCCACAATGAGCAGTTCTTC. This translates into CASSSGQGSHNEQFF.